These 25 T cell receptor beta chains came from one sample sequenced in a study of naive CD8 T cells in extremely preterm neonates. Without labor or membrane rupture, elective cesareans at roughly 35-43 weeks supplied term cord blood. Sequenced by immunoSEQ multiplex PCR; TCRdb stores in-frame clones only, minus some. The table includes about 7,300 clones, about 93% detected once. The sequencing sample was made of naive CD8+ T cells from cord blood. The receptors come from a newborn in good health.

V and J are TRBV19 and TRBJ2-7; D might be TRBD1 (5 bases). Between the trimmed V and J ends, which lost 5 bases and 0 bases, there was a span of 14 bases. Germline CDR1 LNHDA, CDR2 SQIVND (reference sequence). This CDR3 comprises 15 residues. The CDR3 DNA reads TGTGCCAGTAGTCCGACAGAGCGAAGCTCCTACGAGCAGTACTTC. It yields the protein CASSPTERSSYEQYF.

This rearrangement joins TRBV7-8 to TRBJ2-1; 12 nucleotides align to TRBD2. The germline V gene has CDR1 SGHVS and CDR2 FQNEAQ. This CDR3 has 15 residues. V lost 5 bases to trimming and J lost 8 bases; unmatched junction nucleotides: 7. The CDR3 here is CASSLLAGGGDEQFF. In DNA, the CDR3 is TGTGCCAGCAGCCTCCTAGCGGGGGGGGGCGATGAGCAGTTCTTC.

The chain couples TRBV9 to TRBJ2-7, with TRBD1 matching over 9 bases. With 0 bases clipped from V and 6 bases from J, the junction kept 1 base outside the gene matches. There are 13 residues in the CDR3. Germline assignment: CDR1 SGDLS and CDR2 YYNGEE. As DNA, the CDR3 is TGTGCCAGCAGCGTAGCGACAGGGGGCGAGCAGTACTTC. Protein: CASSVATGGEQYF.

V gene TRBV5-4 combines with J gene TRBJ2-1; D is perhaps TRBD2 (6 bases). The CDR3 is 15 amino acids. V shed 2 bases and J shed 1 base, with 10 bases lying between them. Per germline, CDR1 SGHNT and CDR2 YYREEE (reference sequence). The CDR3 loop is CASSFQRASYNEQFF. The CDR3 coding sequence is TGTGCCAGCAGCTTTCAGCGGGCGTCCTACAATGAGCAGTTCTTC.

The CDR3 region is CASTFTGLDGYTF. The CDR3 DNA sequence: TGTGCCAGTACCTTCACAGGGCTCGATGGCTACACCTTC. The chain combines TRBV19 with TRBJ1-2, with D perhaps matching TRBD1 (6 bases). The CDR3 contains 13 residues. Germline CDR1 LNHDA, CDR2 SQIVND (reference sequence). The ends were cut back, 7 bases at V and 6 bases at J, with 15 bases in the middle. Together with reference TRBV19 and TRBJ1-2, the CDR3 gives the full variable domain: DGGITQSPKYLFRKEGQNVTLSCEQNLNHDAMYWYRQDPGQGLRLIYYSQIVNDFQKGDIAEGYSVSREKKESFPLTVTSAQKNPTAFYLCASTFTGLDGYTFGSGTRLTVV.

This rearrangement joins TRBV6-5 to TRBJ2-1; the D gene is possibly TRBD2 (5 bases). Germline V lookup: CDR1 MNHEY, CDR2 SVGAGI. With 0 bases removed from V and 2 bases from J, the gap between germline ends came to 8 bases. The CDR3 length is 15 residues. CDR3 coding DNA: TGTGCCAGCAGTTACTCGTCGACTACCTACAATGAGCAGTTCTTC. Translated, it gives CASSYSSTTYNEQFF.

This clone has just one count. The V gene is TRBV19, the J gene TRBJ2-1, with D maybe TRBD2 (5 bases). The CDR3 sequence is 15 residues long. The V gene's germline CDR1 is LNHDA and CDR2 SQIVND (reference sequence). Deletions cut 5 bases from V and 0 bases from J, with 11 bases between. The CDR3 loop reads CASSLVALSYNEQFF. Written as DNA, the CDR3 is TGTGCCAGTAGTCTAGTAGCGCTCTCCTACAATGAGCAGTTCTTC.

V usage is TRBV29-1 and J usage is TRBJ2-5, with D perhaps TRBD2 (5 bases). The CDR3 extends over 14 amino acids. V gave up 2 bases and J gave up 3 bases, with 13 bases separating them. CDR1 and CDR2 (germline): SQVTM, ANQGSEA. The CDR3 sequence is CSVEFGLAEETQYF. Here the CDR3 DNA reads TGCAGCGTTGAATTCGGTCTAGCAGAAGAGACCCAGTACTTC.

This clone is a singleton in its sample. The chain has TRBV6-5 and TRBJ1-3; D unresolved. The germline CDR1 and CDR2 sequences are MNHEY and SVGAGI. CDR3 length: 14 residues. Deletions cut 5 bases from V and 0 bases from J, with 8 bases between. The CDR3: CASSPQSSGNTIYF. The CDR3, as DNA: TGTGCCAGCAGTCCACAGAGCTCTGGAAACACCATATATTTT.

The J gene is TRBJ2-3, the V gene TRBV2; 8 nucleotides match TRBD2. Germline-derived CDR1 and CDR2 are SNHLY and FYNNEI. J lost 12 bases, V lost 6 bases, and 5 bases had no gene match. The CDR3 spans 11 residues. Here the CDR3 reads CASSGTREQYF. CDR3 DNA sequence: TGTGCCAGCAGCGGGACTAGGGAACAGTATTTT.

The CDR3 bases are TGTGCCAGCAGCGTAGCTGGGGGGAGGGGCACTGAAGCTTTCTTT. The encoded protein is CASSVAGGRGTEAFF. The chain couples TRBV9 to TRBJ1-1, with a tentative D call TRBD1 (5 bases). The CDR3 is 15 amino acids. Trimming stripped 0 bases from V and 4 bases from J, with 13 bases between. CDR1 and CDR2 (germline): SGDLS, YYNGEE.

This clone was recorded once. This chain links TRBV11-2 with TRBJ1-1; 9 bases fit TRBD1. Germline CDR1 reads SGHAT; CDR2 reads FQNNGV. The trim removed 2 bases at V and 0 bases at J, leaving 4 bases unmatched. The CDR3 is 16 residues long. The CDR3 spells CASSLNYRGLNTEAFF. The CDR3 DNA sequence: TGTGCCAGCAGCTTAAATTACAGGGGGCTGAACACTGAAGCTTTCTTT.

The chain couples TRBV30 to TRBJ2-7; perhaps TRBD2 as D (7 bases). This CDR3 region has 14 residues. Germline V gene sequence: CDR1 GTSNPN, CDR2 SVGIG (reference sequence). Trimming removed 6 bases from V and 7 bases from J, with 22 bases in between. The DNA of the CDR3 is TGTGCCTGCTACCAAAGGGGGAGGGCGGGGGAGCAGTACTTC. Its translation: CACYQRGRAGEQYF.

This chain links TRBV4-3 with TRBJ2-7, with D uncertain. The germline V gene encodes CDR1 LGHNA and CDR2 YSLEER. The length of the CDR3 is 14 residues. V shed 0 bases and J shed 3 bases, with 9 bases lying between them. CDR3 nucleotides: TGCGCCAGCAGCCAAGATCGAGCTGACTACGAGCAGTACTTC. It yields the protein CASSQDRADYEQYF.

The rearrangement joins TRBV9 to TRBJ2-1; 8 bases match TRBD2. The germline CDR1 and CDR2 sequences are SGDLS and YYNGEE. V shed 0 bases and J 9 bases; nucleotides not matched to a gene: 8. CDR3 length: 15 residues. The CDR3 spells CASSVVDGGAGEQFF. In nucleotides, the CDR3 is TGTGCCAGCAGCGTAGTGGACGGGGGGGCCGGTGAGCAGTTCTTC.

The rearrangement links TRBV5-4 to TRBJ2-1; D may be TRBD2 (5 bases). Looked up from germline, CDR1 is SGHNT and CDR2 is YYREEE (reference sequence). Trimming removed 5 bases at V and 6 bases at J, with 9 bases between. The CDR3 is 12 residues long. The CDR3 DNA is TGTGCCAGCAGAAAAGGACTCAATGAGCAGTTCTTC. Translation gives CASRKGLNEQFF. The complete variable domain, with remaining parts taken from reference TRBV5-4 and TRBJ2-1, reads ETGVTQSPTHLIKTRGQQVTLRCSSQSGHNTVSWYQQALGQGPQFIFQYYREEENGRGNFPPRFSGLQFPNYSSELNVNALELDDSALYLCASRKGLNEQFFGPGTRLTVL.

The rearrangement joins TRBV19 to TRBJ1-2; 7 bases fit TRBD1. CDR1 LNHDA and CDR2 SQIVND come from the germline V gene (reference sequence). Trimming at V came to 5 bases and at J to 1 base, leaving 4 bases not matched to a gene. The CDR3 contains 14 residues. CDR3 nucleotides: TGTGCCAGTAGTCCCCGGGACAGTAACTATGGCTACACCTTC. Translating it yields CASSPRDSNYGYTF.

This sequence joins TRBV7-9 and TRBJ1-1; 11 bases line up with TRBD1. V dropped 5 bases and J dropped 0; count of bases not matched to a gene: 8. Germline CDR1 reads SEHNR; CDR2 reads FQNEAQ (reference sequence). The CDR3 has 17 residues. CDR3 sequence (DNA): TGTGCCAGCAGCCCGGGACAGGGGGGACTCATGAACACTGAAGCTTTCTTT. It encodes CASSPGQGGLMNTEAFF.

This sequence joins TRBV19 and TRBJ1-1, with D tentatively TRBD1 (5 bases). V lost 3 bases to trimming and J lost 4 bases, with 9 bases between them. CDR3 length: 13 residues. CDR1 is LNHDA, CDR2 SQIVND, per germline (reference sequence). CDR3 protein: CASSISGFTEAFF. CDR3 coding DNA: TGTGCCAGTAGTATCTCAGGGTTCACTGAAGCTTTCTTT.

This sequence joins TRBV9 and TRBJ2-2; 10 bases map to TRBD2. This CDR3 has 15 amino acids. From germline, CDR1 is SGDLS and CDR2 YYNGEE. Trimming took 4 bases from V and 5 from J; bases not matched to a gene: 5. CDR3 sequence reads: CASSPSGGRTGELFF. The CDR3 region has the DNA TGTGCCAGCAGCCCTAGCGGGGGAAGGACCGGGGAGCTGTTTTTT.

This clone appeared once. The chain joins TRBV13 to TRBJ2-3, with 9 bases identical to TRBD2. CDR3 length: 15 residues. Germline loops: CDR1 PRHDT, CDR2 FYEKMQ (reference sequence). The V gene end was trimmed by 10 bases and the J gene end by 1 base; junction bases not matched to a gene: 9. The CDR3 region has the DNA TGTGCCACTCGCGATGGCGGGAGGGGCACAGATACGCAGTATTTT. Translated: CATRDGGRGTDTQYF.

This clone has more than one count but fewer than ten. The chain employs TRBV6-6 and TRBJ2-7; 9 positions agree with TRBD1. CDR1 is MNHNY, CDR2 SVGAGI, per germline (reference sequence). The CDR3 contains 14 residues. The V segment lost 6 bases and the J segment 0 bases; nucleotides outside the gene matches: 3. The CDR3 reads CASSPTGGSYEQYF. The DNA of the CDR3 is TGTGCCAGCAGCCCGACAGGGGGCTCCTACGAGCAGTACTTC.

The chain combines TRBV7-9 with TRBJ2-7; TRBD1 is a possible D gene (5 bases). Germline CDR1 SEHNR, CDR2 FQNEAQ (reference sequence). The ends were cut back, 1 base at V and 5 bases at J, with 12 bases in the middle. The CDR3 length is 14 residues. The CDR3, as DNA: TGTGCCAGCAGCTTAGAAGGCAGGGTAGACGAGCAGTACTTC. It encodes CASSLEGRVDEQYF.

The chain employs TRBV9 and TRBJ2-3, with D possibly TRBD2 on 6 matching bases. Per the germline V gene, CDR1 is SGDLS and CDR2 is YYNGEE. Trimming took off 0 bases at V and 1 base at J, with 9 bases between the two ends. The CDR3 is 15 residues long. The CDR3 sequence is CASSVEWGGTDTQYF. In nucleotides, the CDR3 is TGTGCCAGCAGCGTAGAATGGGGGGGCACAGATACGCAGTATTTT.

The chain recombines TRBV19 with TRBJ2-7; no clear D. Germline lookup yields CDR1 LNHDA and CDR2 SQIVND (reference sequence). Trimming stripped 4 bases from V and 4 bases from J, with 11 bases between. This CDR3 is 13 amino acids long. The CDR3 nucleotides are TGTGCCAGTAGTAGGAGCCCCCCTTACGAGCAGTACTTC. It translates to CASSRSPPYEQYF.